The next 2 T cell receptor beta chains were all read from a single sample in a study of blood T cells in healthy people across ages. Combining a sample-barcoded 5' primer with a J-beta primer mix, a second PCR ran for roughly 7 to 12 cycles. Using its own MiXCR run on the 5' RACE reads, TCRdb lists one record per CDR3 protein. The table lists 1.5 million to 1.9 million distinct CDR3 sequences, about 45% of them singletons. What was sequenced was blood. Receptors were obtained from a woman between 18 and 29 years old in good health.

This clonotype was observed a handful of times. This CDR3 reads CASSVELAGSHNEQFF. CDR3 DNA: TGTGCCAGCAGCGTAGAATTAGCGGGATCCCACAATGAGCAGTTCTTC. V gene TRBV9 combines with J gene TRBJ2-1; 8 nucleotides agree with TRBD2. The V segment lost 0 bases and the J segment 5 bases; nucleotides outside the gene matches: 7. This CDR3 is 16 amino acids long. Per germline, CDR1 SGDLS and CDR2 YYNGEE.

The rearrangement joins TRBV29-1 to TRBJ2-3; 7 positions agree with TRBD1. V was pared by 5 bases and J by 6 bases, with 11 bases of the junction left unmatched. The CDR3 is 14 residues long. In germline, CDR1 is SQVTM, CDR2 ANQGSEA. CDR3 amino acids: CSVQGETIMDTQYF. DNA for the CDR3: TGCAGCGTTCAGGGGGAAACTATTATGGATACGCAGTATTTT.